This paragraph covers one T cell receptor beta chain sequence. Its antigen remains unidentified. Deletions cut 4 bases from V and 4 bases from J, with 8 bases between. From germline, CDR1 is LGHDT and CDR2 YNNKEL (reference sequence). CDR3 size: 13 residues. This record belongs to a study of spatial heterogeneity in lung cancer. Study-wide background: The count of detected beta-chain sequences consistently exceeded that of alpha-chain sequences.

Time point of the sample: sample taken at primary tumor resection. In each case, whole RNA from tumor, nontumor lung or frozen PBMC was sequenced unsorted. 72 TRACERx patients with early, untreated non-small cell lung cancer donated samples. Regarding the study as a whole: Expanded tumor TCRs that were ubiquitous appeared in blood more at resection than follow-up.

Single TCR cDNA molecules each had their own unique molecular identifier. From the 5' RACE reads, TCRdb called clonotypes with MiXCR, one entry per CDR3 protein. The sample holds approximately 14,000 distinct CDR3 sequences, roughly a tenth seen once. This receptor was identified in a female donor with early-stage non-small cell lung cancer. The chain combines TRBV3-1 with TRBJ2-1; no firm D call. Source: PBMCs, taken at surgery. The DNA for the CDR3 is TGTGCCAGCAGCCTCCTCCAATACAATGAGCAGTTCTTC. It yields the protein CASSLLQYNEQFF.